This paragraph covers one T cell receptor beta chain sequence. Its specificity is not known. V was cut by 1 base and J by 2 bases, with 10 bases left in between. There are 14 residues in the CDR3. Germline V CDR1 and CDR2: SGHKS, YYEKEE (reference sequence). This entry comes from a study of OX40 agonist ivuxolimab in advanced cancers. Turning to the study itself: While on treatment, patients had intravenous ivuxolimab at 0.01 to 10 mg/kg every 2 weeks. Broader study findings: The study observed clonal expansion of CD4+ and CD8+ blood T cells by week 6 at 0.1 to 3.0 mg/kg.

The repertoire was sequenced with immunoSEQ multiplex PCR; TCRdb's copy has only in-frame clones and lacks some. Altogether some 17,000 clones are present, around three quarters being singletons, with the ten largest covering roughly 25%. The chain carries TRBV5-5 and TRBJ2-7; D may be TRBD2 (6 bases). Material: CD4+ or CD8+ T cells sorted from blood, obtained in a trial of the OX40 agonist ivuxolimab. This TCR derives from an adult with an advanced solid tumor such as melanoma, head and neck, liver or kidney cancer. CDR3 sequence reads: CASSLRRGPYEQYF. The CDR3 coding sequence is TGTGCCAGCAGCTTGAGGAGGGGCCCCTACGAGCAGTACTTC.